This T cell receptor (beta chain) emerged from a study of blood T cell repertoires in COVID-19. As for the study in general: From the United States, Italy and Spain came samples of acute and convalescent COVID-19. PBMCs, B-cell-depleted T cells, or T cells provided the cDNA or gDNA that made up the material.

The length of the CDR3 is 16 residues. V was pared by 1 base and J by 4 bases, with 17 bases between. Per the germline V gene, CDR1 is SGHRS and CDR2 is YFSETQ. Per the original data handling: The authors estimated nucleated cell counts from reference gene primer amplification. Produced via immunoSEQ multiplex PCR; TCRdb's table is partial and in-frame only. V, J and clone size are those of that table, while D and trimming were read from the DNA. This sample has 300,000 to 450,000 clones, with around 85% found just once. This TCR was sampled from a woman in her late teens or twenties with acute or convalescent COVID-19. The chain is built from TRBV5-1 and TRBJ1-2; TRBD1 might be the D (5 bases). Material for sequencing was peripheral blood. CDR3 amino acids: CASSLNGALQFYGYTF. CDR3 in DNA: TGCGCCAGCAGCTTGAATGGGGCTTTACAATTCTATGGCTACACCTTC. Supplemented by reference TRBV5-1 and TRBJ1-2, the full variable domain reads KAGVTQTPRYLIKTRGQQVTLSCSPISGHRSVSWYQQTPGQGLQFLFEYFSETQRNKGNFPGRFSGRQFSNSRSEMNVSTLELGDSALYLCASSLNGALQFYGYTFGSGTRLTVV.